The next 17 T cell receptor beta chains were all read from a single sample in a study of cytomegalovirus exposure and HLA in healthy donors. Primers: 60 Vbeta forward and 13 Jbeta reverse. Generated by immunoSEQ multiplex PCR, the TCRdb table keeps only in-frame clones and is missing some. Counted here are 140,000 to 150,000 clones, roughly 9.7% occurring once; the ten biggest clones make up less than 2%. Sequencing was performed on PBMCs. These receptors all stem from a man aged 45-65 years in good health and CMV-seronegative.

The sample holds a few counts of this clone. The V and J genes are TRBV27 and TRBJ1-1; 7 bases agree with TRBD1. V shed 8 bases and J 6 bases; nucleotides not matched to a gene: 9. The CDR3 runs to 13 residues. Germline V gene data show CDR1 as MNHEY and CDR2 as SMNVEV (reference sequence). DNA of the CDR3: TGTGCCAGCTGGGGGACAGTAGTGGCTGAAGCTTTCTTT. Encoded protein: CASWGTVVAEAFF.

The chain couples TRBV4-1 to TRBJ1-4; TRBD1 agrees at 9 bases. Trimming at V came to 4 bases and at J to 7 bases, leaving 13 bases not matched to a gene. CDR3 size: 17 residues. Looked up from germline, CDR1 is MGHRA and CDR2 is YSYEKL. The CDR3 DNA is TGCGCCAGCAGCCTTCACAGGGGGCAAAGGGAGAGTGAAAAACTGTTTTTT. Its translation is CASSLHRGQRESEKLFF.

This clone has just a few counts. The chain has TRBV7-6 and TRBJ2-6, with a tentative D call TRBD1 (5 bases). Germline CDR1 is SGHVS and CDR2 is FNYEAQ. The CDR3 covers 18 residues. With 1 base removed from V and 2 bases from J, the gap between germline ends came to 15 bases. The DNA for the CDR3 is TGTGCCAGCAGCTTAGAAAGCTCAGGGTATGCTGGGGCCAACGTCCTGACTTTC. It yields the protein CASSLESSGYAGANVLTF.

This clone showed up just a few times. The chain links TRBV7-6 to TRBJ1-2; 9 nucleotides line up with TRBD1. The germline V gene encodes CDR1 SGHVS and CDR2 FNYEAQ. CDR3 length: 14 residues. With V trimmed by 5 bases and J by 8 bases, 9 bases remained unmatched. CDR3 coding DNA: TGTGCCAGCAGCCCCGGACAGGGGCTGCGGGGCTACACCTTC. Translated: CASSPGQGLRGYTF.

The V call is TRBV5-1, the J call TRBJ1-1; 11 nucleotides line up with TRBD1. Germline lookup yields CDR1 SGHRS and CDR2 YFSETQ. CDR3 length equals 14 residues. V trimming: 4 bases; J trimming: 4 bases; junction bases outside the gene matches: 3. In nucleotides, the CDR3 is TGCGCCAGCAGCAGGGGGACAGGGGGCACTGAAGCTTTCTTT. The encoded protein is CASSRGTGGTEAFF.

The chain links TRBV10-3 to TRBJ1-5; 11 bases align to TRBD1. Germline CDR1 reads ENHRY; CDR2 reads SYGVKD. Germline trimming cut 10 bases from V and 4 bases from J; bases unmatched to any gene: 9. This CDR3 spans 15 amino acids. The CDR3 region is CATMGDRGFNQPQHF. CDR3 coding DNA: TGTGCCACGATGGGGGACAGGGGGTTTAATCAGCCCCAGCATTTT.

This sequence joins TRBV28 and TRBJ2-5; TRBD2 matches at 7 bases. Trimming at V came to 3 bases and at J to 4 bases, leaving 5 bases not matched to a gene. CDR3 size: 14 residues. Germline CDR1 and CDR2: MDHEN and SYDVKM. CDR3: CASSLAGDRETQYF. CDR3 nucleotides: TGTGCCAGCAGTTTGGCGGGAGACCGAGAGACCCAGTACTTC.

This chain links TRBV2 with TRBJ2-2, with 12 bases lining up with TRBD2. V lost 6 bases to trimming and J lost 5 bases; unmatched junction nucleotides: 10. This CDR3 is 17 amino acids long. Germline V gene lookup returns CDR1 SNHLY and CDR2 FYNNEI. CDR3 sequence: CASRSGLAGPRTGELFF. The CDR3 nucleotides read TGTGCCAGCAGGTCAGGACTAGCGGGACCGAGGACCGGGGAGCTGTTTTTT.

A word on this clone: In the same sample, other DNA sequences code for this CDR3. The genes are TRBV13 and TRBJ2-3; the match to TRBD2 covers 8 bases. The CDR3 runs 17 residues. Germline V gene lookup returns CDR1 PRHDT and CDR2 FYEKMQ (reference sequence). V lost 0 bases and J lost 2; bases outside the gene matches: 7. CDR3 sequence: CASSLGSSGLNTDTQYF. The DNA for the CDR3 is TGTGCCAGCAGCTTAGGATCTAGCGGGCTGAACACAGATACGCAGTATTTT.

This clone appeared a few times. The chain employs TRBV6-6 and TRBJ2-1; 7 positions match TRBD2. Germline-derived CDR1 and CDR2 are MNHNY and SVGAGI (reference sequence). J was trimmed by 6 bases and V by 3 bases; bases with no gene match: 11. The length of the CDR3 is 16 residues. The CDR3 protein is CASSYGGDGARNEQFF. Here the CDR3 DNA reads TGTGCCAGCAGTTATGGGGGGGACGGAGCCCGCAATGAGCAGTTCTTC.

This clone was recorded a few times. The chain combines TRBV4-1 with TRBJ2-7; TRBD1 is a possible D gene (5 bases). Germline V CDR1 and CDR2: MGHRA, YSYEKL. The CDR3 is 13 residues long. V dropped 0 bases and J dropped 7 bases, with 10 bases sitting between them. For the CDR3, the DNA is TGCGCCAGCAGCCAAGATGCTCGACAGGAGCAGTACTTC. Its translation: CASSQDARQEQYF.

The V call is TRBV15, the J call TRBJ2-7; TRBD2 aligns across 7 bases. The CDR3 is 14 amino acids. The V and J ends lost 3 bases and 5 bases, in that order; junction bases with no gene match: 7. Germline assignment: CDR1 LNHNV and CDR2 YYDKDF (reference sequence). CDR3 nucleotide sequence: TGTGCCACCAGCAGGGGGGGGTGGGGAGACGAGCAGTACTTC. Translating it yields CATSRGGWGDEQYF.

This clone showed up just a few times. The chain has TRBV18 and TRBJ1-2, with a weak D call TRBD1 (6 bases). Trimming left V 2 bases short and J 6 bases short, with 13 bases between. This CDR3 spans 14 amino acids. Germline V gene data show CDR1 as KGHSH and CDR2 as LQKENI. CDR3 region: CASSPTDSGNGYTF. The CDR3 coding sequence is TGTGCCAGCTCACCAACGGACAGTGGGAATGGCTACACCTTC.

The CDR3 nucleotides are TGCGCCAGCAGGGACAGCCTGAACACTGAAGCTTTCTTT. Translation gives CASRDSLNTEAFF. The V gene is TRBV10-1, the J gene TRBJ1-1, with D possibly TRBD1 on 6 matching bases. Germline CDR1 WNHNN, CDR2 SYGVQD (reference sequence). The CDR3 length is 13 residues. V shed 6 bases and J shed 0 bases, with 8 bases lying between them.

The J gene is TRBJ2-7, the V gene TRBV7-9; TRBD2 matches 7 bases. CDR3 length: 14 residues. V gave up 4 bases and J gave up 0 bases; unmatched junction bases: 3. The germline V gene has CDR1 SEHNR and CDR2 FQNEAQ (reference sequence). CDR3 in DNA: TGTGCCAGCAGCTGGGGGGGTTCCTCCTACGAGCAGTACTTC. This gives the protein CASSWGGSSYEQYF.

This sequence joins TRBV15 and TRBJ2-5; a weak D match, TRBD2 (6 bases). The V gene lost 2 bases and the J gene lost 3 bases, with 10 bases spanning the gap. This CDR3 comprises 14 residues. Germline-derived CDR1 and CDR2 are LNHNV and YYDKDF (reference sequence). The CDR3: CATSRHGGKETQYF. In nucleotides, the CDR3 is TGTGCCACCAGCAGACATGGAGGGAAAGAGACCCAGTACTTC.

This clone was detected a few times. V and J are TRBV5-1 and TRBJ2-3, with 7 bases matching TRBD1. The ends lost 0 bases at V and 2 bases at J; junction bases unmatched: 6. The length of the CDR3 is 16 residues. Germline loops: CDR1 SGHRS, CDR2 YFSETQ. The CDR3 sequence: CASSLVPKGATDTQYF. As DNA, the CDR3 is TGCGCCAGCAGCTTGGTCCCCAAGGGGGCCACAGATACGCAGTATTTT.